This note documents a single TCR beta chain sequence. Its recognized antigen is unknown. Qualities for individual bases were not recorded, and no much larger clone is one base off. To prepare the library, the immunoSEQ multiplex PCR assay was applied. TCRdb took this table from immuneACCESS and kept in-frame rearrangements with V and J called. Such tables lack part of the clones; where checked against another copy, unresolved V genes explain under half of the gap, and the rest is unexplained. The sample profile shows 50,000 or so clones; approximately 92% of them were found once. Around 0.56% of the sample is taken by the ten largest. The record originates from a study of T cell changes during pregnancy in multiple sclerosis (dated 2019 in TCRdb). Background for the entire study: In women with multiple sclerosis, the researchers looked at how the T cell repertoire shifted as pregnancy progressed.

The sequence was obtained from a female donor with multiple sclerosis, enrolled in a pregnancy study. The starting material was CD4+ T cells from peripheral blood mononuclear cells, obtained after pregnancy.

The CDR3: CASSQQTSGRSDTQYF. The bases read TGTGCCAGCAGCCAACAAACTAGCGGGAGGTCAGATACGCAGTATTTT. This receptor chain uses TRBV11-3 and TRBJ2-3, with 12 bases aligning to TRBD2. Trimming takes 5 bases off V and 4 bases off J; junction bases not matched to a gene: 7. CDR3 length: 16 amino acids, cysteine to phenylalanine. Of the read, only the CDR3 DNA is kept; its 48 bases are in frame from base 1. In the germline V gene, CDR1 corresponds to SGHNT and CDR2 to YENEEA.